Listed below are T cell receptor beta chains from one sample, sequenced in a study of cytomegalovirus exposure and HLA in healthy donors. Assay used: immunoSEQ multiplex PCR; TCRdb lists only in-frame clones, some missing. The table lists about 160,000 clones. Sequencing was done on a sample of PBMCs. The receptors originated from a man aged 25 to 45 in good health and CMV-seronegative. Both conserved end residues are trimmed from each CDR3. Fields, in order: J gene, V gene, CDR3 protein.

TRBJ1-2 | TRBV6-6 | ASSYSFPFEGYT
TRBJ2-7 | TRBV19 | ASRLAGGYEQY
TRBJ1-4 | TRBV5-1 | ASSLAPQGGDGKLF
TRBJ2-7 | TRBV5-5 | ASSLVWTSGNEQY
TRBJ1-2 | TRBV13 | ASSSSAGGRNLYGYT
TRBJ2-3 | TRBV28 | ASVQRNTDTQY
TRBJ2-5 | TRBV5-1 | ASSSGESSGTQY
TRBJ1-2 | TRBV28 | ASSLSDRVGYT
TRBJ1-4 | TRBV5-6 | ASSLGQVNEKLF
TRBJ2-1 | TRBV5-6 | ASSFGTHNEQF
TRBJ1-2 | TRBV5-1 | ASSPGQASGYT
TRBJ2-7 | TRBV7-2 | ASSAGGAGDPFEQY
TRBJ1-1 | TRBV11-3 | ASSSGTGAEAF
TRBJ2-2 | TRBV5-1 | ASSLEAGPGAGELF
TRBJ2-2 | TRBV7-3 | ASSSQGPHTGELF
TRBJ2-2 | TRBV6-4 | ASSRGTGGADTGELF
TRBJ1-1 | TRBV6-1 | ASSWGQMNTEAF
TRBJ1-3 | TRBV7-8 | ASRLSSGNTIY
TRBJ2-5 | TRBV2 | ASSSRGRETQY
TRBJ1-2 | TRBV10-3 | AIKLRTGIYGYT
TRBJ1-1 | TRBV4-1 | ASSPFPQGASDTEAF
TRBJ1-2 | TRBV5-5 | ASSLRDRENGYT